Listed below are T cell receptor beta chains from one sample, sequenced in a study of T cell repertoires in cytomegalovirus infection. TCRdb analysed the reads with MiXCR anew, one entry per CDR3 protein. In the table there are approximately 910,000 distinct CDR3 sequences, roughly 30% of which are singletons. The antigens for these receptors are not known. This material consisted of cultured CD8+ T cells from PBMCs, taken from culture after CMV antigen stimulation. The receptors originated from a human donor in good health (CMV status not recorded). Some clones in this sample may be carry-over from other donors' samples. CDR3s include the opening cysteine and the closing phenylalanine or tryptophan. Fields, in order: J gene, V gene, D gene, clone size, CDR3 protein, CDR3 DNA. The D gene is left open where the match is weak. The size field is filled for only some rows; it gives once, few, many or a size class.

>TRBJ1-1|TRBV7-9|NA|NA
CTSSDGTLTEAFF
TGTACCAGCAGCGACGGGACTCTTACTGAAGCTTTCTTT
>TRBJ1-5|TRBV5-5|NA|few
CASSLSGPYQPQHF
TGTGCCAGCAGCTTGTCAGGGCCCTATCAGCCCCAGCATTTT
>TRBJ1-1|TRBV4-1|NA|NA
CASSQDRGGGSTEAFF
TGCGCCAGCAGTCAAGATCGTGGGGGAGGAAGCACTGAAGCTTTCTTT
>TRBJ2-1|TRBV15|TRBD1|few
CATSIRQGPYHEQFF
TGTGCCACCAGCATTCGACAGGGGCCCTACCATGAGCAGTTCTTC
>TRBJ2-5|TRBV15|NA|NA
CATSGGLETQYF
TGTGCCACCAGCGGGGGGCTGGAGACCCAGTACTTC
>TRBJ2-1|TRBV27|TRBD2|NA
CASSLNLFGTSDEQFF
TGTGCCAGCAGTTTAAATTTGTTTGGGACTAGCGATGAGCAGTTCTTC
>TRBJ1-1|TRBV2|TRBD1|NA
CASREGALPEAFF
TGTGCCAGCAGGGAGGGGGCTCTGCCTGAAGCTTTCTTT
>TRBJ2-3|TRBV6-4|TRBD2|NA
CASSDSKLAGARADTQYF
TGTGCCAGCAGTGACTCGAAACTAGCGGGGGCTCGGGCAGATACGCAGTATTTT
>TRBJ2-1|TRBV11-1|NA|many
CASSLVPFSYNEQFF
TGTGCCAGCAGCTTAGTACCGTTCTCCTACAATGAGCAGTTCTTC
>TRBJ2-1|TRBV7-8|NA|many
CASSLTRERQLDEQFF
TGTGCCAGCAGCTTAACTAGGGAGCGGCAATTGGATGAGCAGTTCTTC
>TRBJ2-7|TRBV15|NA|NA
CATSRDPATEQYF
TGTGCCACCAGCAGAGATCCGGCTACCGAGCAGTACTTC
>TRBJ2-3|TRBV7-9|TRBD1|NA
CASSPDRERADTQYF
TGTGCCAGCAGCCCGGACAGGGAACGTGCAGATACGCAGTATTTT
>TRBJ2-3|TRBV7-9|TRBD2|NA
CASSPPLAGALTDTQYF
TGTGCCAGCAGCCCCCCACTAGCGGGGGCCCTCACAGATACGCAGTATTTT
>TRBJ1-2|TRBV7-6|NA|NA
CASSSGGGKGYTF
TGTGCCAGCAGCTCCGGTGGGGGTAAAGGCTACACCTTC
>TRBJ2-2|TRBV20-1|NA|NA
CSARVVVDTGELFF
TGCAGTGCTAGAGTGGTAGTGGACACCGGGGAGCTGTTTTTT
>TRBJ1-6|TRBV4-1|NA|NA
CASSWTEDNSPLHF
TGCGCCAGCAGCTGGACCGAAGATAATTCACCCCTCCACTTT
>TRBJ2-2|TRBV7-9|TRBD2|few
CASSFSQLAGYTGELFF
TGTGCCAGCAGCTTCTCCCAACTAGCGGGGTACACCGGGGAGCTGTTTTTT
>TRBJ1-5|TRBV6-5|TRBD1|many
CASRRDRLGNQPQHF
TGTGCCAGCAGACGGGACAGGCTTGGCAATCAGCCCCAGCATTTT
>TRBJ2-7|TRBV6-1|TRBD1|few
CATTGGTYEQYF
TGTGCCACCACAGGGGGCACCTACGAGCAGTACTTC
>TRBJ1-5|TRBV6-1|NA|many
CASSDQLYQPQHF
TGTGCCAGCAGTGACCAACTTTACCAGCCCCAGCATTTT
>TRBJ2-7|TRBV10-3|NA|NA
CAISEARSSYEQYF
TGTGCCATCAGTGAGGCTAGGAGCTCCTACGAGCAGTACTTC